This T cell receptor beta chain was captured in a study of T cell clusters in autoimmune cytopenias. As for the study in general: Healthy control donors averaged about 52 years of age, with a median of nearly 60 years. A median of roughly 54,000 TRB reads per sample yielded a median around 2,500 distinct clonotypes.

One tube held mixed TRB-A and TRB-B primer pools for touch-down PCR. TCRdb reprocessed the multiplex PCR reads and keeps a single row for each CDR3 protein, giving no DNA. The table counts 6,000 to 7,000 distinct CDR3 sequences; around 7% lies in the top ten. TRB amplification used 250 ng of peripheral blood genomic DNA. Germline CDR1 reads SEHNR; CDR2 reads FQNEAQ (reference sequence). This CDR3 contains 14 residues. Judged by frequency, this clonotype is medium-sized. These same data were also listed under a study on T cell repertoires in aging, cancer and after chemotherapy.

Sequenced input: peripheral blood. The V gene is TRBV7-9, the J gene TRBJ2-1; the D call of TRBD1 rests on TCRdb alone, since no DNA is present to check it. The receptor comes from a human donor in good health. CDR3 loop: CASSSSGGKNEQFF.